These T cell receptor beta chains were read from a single sample in a study of shared clonotypes between healthy human individuals. Profiled with immunoSEQ multiplex PCR; TCRdb holds only in-frame clones, not every one. The sample has millions of clones; 90% to 95% are singletons. Sequenced material: naive CD4+ T cells from PBMCs. These receptors all come from a man aged 18 to 35 in good health. Some clones in this sample may be carry-over from other donors' samples. CDR3s include the opening cysteine and the closing phenylalanine or tryptophan. A D gene is named only where the DNA matches it firmly. The size entry is marked missing in some rows and otherwise reads once, few, many or a size class.

>TRBV19|.|TRBJ1-2|.
TGTGCCAGTAGCCAGCGGGGGGGGAGAGGTAACTATGGCTACACCTTC
CASSQRGGRGNYGYTF
>TRBV4-3|TRBD2|TRBJ2-5|.
TGCGCCAGCAGCCAAGTTTTTGGGACTAGTATTGAGACCCAGTACTTC
CASSQVFGTSIETQYF
>TRBV5-4|TRBD1|TRBJ2-7|.
TGTGCCAGCAGCTTGGAAGCGGGGACAGGGCTGCTGGAATTC
CASSLEAGTGLLEF
>TRBV5-1|TRBD1|TRBJ2-7|.
TGCGCCTCATCCCGGGACAGGGGCTCCTACGAGCAGTACTTC
CASSRDRGSYEQYF
>TRBV5-1|.|TRBJ1-1|.
TGCGCCAGCAGCTCGACAAAGGGATGGGGGAACACTGAAGCTTTCTTT
CASSSTKGWGNTEAFF
>TRBV5-1|TRBD1|TRBJ1-1|.
TGCGCCAGCAGCTTGTCGACAGGGTTCACTGAAGCTTTCTTT
CASSLSTGFTEAFF
>TRBV29-1|.|TRBJ1-1|few
TGCAGCGTGGAGCGACGGTTGAATACTGAAGCTTTCTTT
CSVERRLNTEAFF
>TRBV29-1|TRBD1|TRBJ1-1|few
TGCAGCGTGGACAGGGGGAAAACTGAAGCTTTCTTT
CSVDRGKTEAFF
>TRBV5-6|.|TRBJ2-7|.
TGTGCCAGCAGCTTGGCGAGGGGATACGAGCAGTACTTC
CASSLARGYEQYF
>TRBV18|TRBD1|TRBJ2-7|.
TGTGCCAGCTCACCCGACAGGGTGGCCGACTCGTCCTTC
CASSPDRVADSSF
>TRBV5-6|TRBD1|TRBJ2-4|.
TGTGCCAGCAGCGAGGGACAGAGTCAGTACTTC
CASSEGQSQYF
>TRBV4-3|TRBD1|TRBJ2-7|.
TGCGCCAGCAGCCAAGATGGTCGGGACAGCTCCTACGAGCAGTACTTC
CASSQDGRDSSYEQYF
>TRBV27|.|TRBJ2-6|once
TGTGCCAGCACCACAATTCGCCCTAAATCTGGGGCCAACGTCCTGACTTTC
CASTTIRPKSGANVLTF
>TRBV5-6|.|TRBJ2-6|.
TGTGCCAGCAGCTTTCTTATGCGGGGGGCCAACGTCCTGACTTTC
CASSFLMRGANVLTF
>TRBV5-4|TRBD1|TRBJ1-2|.
TGTGCCAGCAGCTCGCCCGGGACAGGGGGCTCGAGCTATGGCTACACCTTC
CASSSPGTGGSSYGYTF
>TRBV14|TRBD2|TRBJ2-7|.
TGTGCCAGCAGCCGAATGGGACTAGCGGGAGTCGGGGAGCAGTACTTC
CASSRMGLAGVGEQYF
>TRBV14|.|TRBJ2-5|.
TGTGCCAGCAGCCTCCAGGAGACCCAGTACTTC
CASSLQETQYF
>TRBV5-1|.|TRBJ1-1|few
TGCGCCAGCAGCGCCGGGAGCACTGAAGCTTTCTTT
CASSAGSTEAFF
>TRBV18|.|TRBJ2-6|.
TGTGCCAGCTCCCCACGTTCTGGGGCCAACGTCCTGACTTTC
CASSPRSGANVLTF
>TRBV28|TRBD2|TRBJ2-5|.
TGTGCCAGCAGTTTGTTGGGACTAGCGGGAGGGCCGACGGAGACCCAGTACTTC
CASSLLGLAGGPTETQYF
>TRBV5-1|.|TRBJ2-7|.
TGCGCCAGCAGCTTGGGTAAGAGCTCCTACGAGCAGTACTTC
CASSLGKSSYEQYF
>TRBV7-8|.|TRBJ2-7|.
TGTGCCAGCAGCTTATTTTTAGACTACGAGCAGTACTTC
CASSLFLDYEQYF
>TRBV11-2|TRBD2|TRBJ2-7|once
TGTGCCAGCAGCCTCACGGGGCTAGCGGGAGGCCACCAGCAGTACTTC
CASSLTGLAGGHQQYF
>TRBV5-4|TRBD1|TRBJ2-1|.
TGTGCCAGCAGCCCGAGGACAGGGCAGGGTATCTCCTACAATGAGCAGTTCTTC
CASSPRTGQGISYNEQFF
>TRBV28|TRBD2|TRBJ2-5|once
TGTGCCAGCAGTTTGGCGGGGGACCAAGAGACCCAGTACTTC
CASSLAGDQETQYF
>TRBV19|.|TRBJ2-5|.
TGTGCCAGTAGTATGTGGGGGCGCGTGTCTGAGACCCAGTACTTC
CASSMWGRVSETQYF
>TRBV11-3|TRBD1|TRBJ2-2|.
TGTGCCAGCAGCGGACAGGGTACCGGGGAGCTGTTTTTT
CASSGQGTGELFF
>TRBV9|.|TRBJ1-5|.
TGTGCCAGCAGCGTAGGGACGGGACACTATAGCAATCAGCCCCAGCATTTT
CASSVGTGHYSNQPQHF
>TRBV11-2|.|TRBJ1-4|.
TGTGCCAGCAGCACTCCAAGACTAGGAGAAAAACTGTTTTTT
CASSTPRLGEKLFF
>TRBV4-3|.|TRBJ1-1|.
TGCGCCAGCAGCCAAGATCGGCAGGGATACACTGAAGCTTTCTTT
CASSQDRQGYTEAFF
>TRBV29-1|.|TRBJ2-5|.
TGCAGCGGGGGGAGGCAGGGAGAGACCCAGTACTTC
CSGGRQGETQYF
>TRBV7-2|TRBD1|TRBJ2-5|.
TGTGCCAGCAGCCCAAGGGACAGGGGGCGAGAGACCCAGTACTTC
CASSPRDRGRETQYF
>TRBV7-9|.|TRBJ1-2|.
TGTGCCAGCAGCTTAGCGACGGATGGCTACACCTTC
CASSLATDGYTF
>TRBV9|.|TRBJ2-5|.
TGTGCCAGCAGCGCCCGGACAGACGGCTCCCGGGAGACCCAGTACTTC
CASSARTDGSRETQYF
>TRBV5-6|.|TRBJ2-7|.
TGTGCCAGCAGCAAAGACCCCGACTCCTACGAGCAGTACTTC
CASSKDPDSYEQYF
>TRBV28|.|TRBJ2-7|.
TGTGCCAGCAATGAGCGATCCTTCTACGAGCAGTACTTC
CASNERSFYEQYF
>TRBV7-2|.|TRBJ2-5|.
TGTGCCAGCAGCCCCTTTTCCCCAGGGAAAGAGACCCAGTACTTC
CASSPFSPGKETQYF
>TRBV29-1|TRBD2|TRBJ2-1|.
TGCAGCGTTGGTTCTAGCGGTAAGAATGAGCAGTTCTTC
CSVGSSGKNEQFF
>TRBV6-1|TRBD1|TRBJ1-2|.
TGTGCCAGCAGTTTGGACAGGGCCATCTATGGCTACACCTTC
CASSLDRAIYGYTF
>TRBV9|.|TRBJ2-2|.
TGTGCCAGCAGCGTAGAAACAGGGAATACCGGGGAGCTGTTTTTT
CASSVETGNTGELFF